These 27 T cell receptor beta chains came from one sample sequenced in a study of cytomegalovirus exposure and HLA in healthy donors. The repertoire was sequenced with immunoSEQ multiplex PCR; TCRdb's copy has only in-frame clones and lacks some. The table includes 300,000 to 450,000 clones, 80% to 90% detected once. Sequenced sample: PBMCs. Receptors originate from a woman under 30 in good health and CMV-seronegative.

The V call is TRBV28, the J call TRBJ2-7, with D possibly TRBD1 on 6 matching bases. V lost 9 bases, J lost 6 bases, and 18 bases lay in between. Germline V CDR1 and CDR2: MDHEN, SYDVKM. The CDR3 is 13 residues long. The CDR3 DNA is TGTGCCAGTTACACCGGGTCGACAGGCGAGCAGTACTTC. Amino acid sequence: CASYTGSTGEQYF.

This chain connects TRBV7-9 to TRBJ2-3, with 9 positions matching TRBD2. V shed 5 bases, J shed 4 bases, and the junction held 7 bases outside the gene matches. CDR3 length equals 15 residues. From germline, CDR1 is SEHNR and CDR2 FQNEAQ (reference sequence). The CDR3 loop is CASSGSGGRADTQYF. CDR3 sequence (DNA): TGTGCCAGCAGCGGGAGCGGGGGGAGGGCAGATACGCAGTATTTT.

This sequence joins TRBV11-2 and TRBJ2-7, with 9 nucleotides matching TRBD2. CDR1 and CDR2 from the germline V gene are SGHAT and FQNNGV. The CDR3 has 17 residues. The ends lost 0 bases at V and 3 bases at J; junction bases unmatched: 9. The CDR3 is CASSLDWGTSRLYEQYF. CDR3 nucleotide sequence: TGTGCCAGCAGCTTAGATTGGGGGACTAGCCGACTCTACGAGCAGTACTTC.

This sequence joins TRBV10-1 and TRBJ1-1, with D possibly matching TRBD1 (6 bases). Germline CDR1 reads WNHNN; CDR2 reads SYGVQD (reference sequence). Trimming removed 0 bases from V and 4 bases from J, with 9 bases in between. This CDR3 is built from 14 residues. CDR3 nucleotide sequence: TGCGCCAGCAGTGAGTCGGACAGCCCCACTGAAGCTTTCTTT. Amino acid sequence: CASSESDSPTEAFF.

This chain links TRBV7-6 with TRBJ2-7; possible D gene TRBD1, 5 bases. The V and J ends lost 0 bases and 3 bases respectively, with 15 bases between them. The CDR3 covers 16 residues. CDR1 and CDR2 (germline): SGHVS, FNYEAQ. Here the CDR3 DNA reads TGTGCCAGCAGCTTAGCTGGGGCCTACCCCAGCTACGAGCAGTACTTC. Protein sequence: CASSLAGAYPSYEQYF.

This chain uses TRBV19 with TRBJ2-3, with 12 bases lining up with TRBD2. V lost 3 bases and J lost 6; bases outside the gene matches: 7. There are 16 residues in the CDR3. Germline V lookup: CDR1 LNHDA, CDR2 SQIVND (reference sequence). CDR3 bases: TGTGCCAGTAGTATCCAACTAGCGGGGGGACAGGATACGCAGTATTTT. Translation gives CASSIQLAGGQDTQYF.

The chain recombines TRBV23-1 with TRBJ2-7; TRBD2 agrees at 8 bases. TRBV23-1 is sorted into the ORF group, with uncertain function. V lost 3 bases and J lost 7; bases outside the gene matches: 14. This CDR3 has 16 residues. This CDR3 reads CASSHPGLGGRSEQYF. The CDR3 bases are TGCGCCAGCAGTCATCCGGGACTAGGGGGGAGAAGTGAGCAGTACTTC.

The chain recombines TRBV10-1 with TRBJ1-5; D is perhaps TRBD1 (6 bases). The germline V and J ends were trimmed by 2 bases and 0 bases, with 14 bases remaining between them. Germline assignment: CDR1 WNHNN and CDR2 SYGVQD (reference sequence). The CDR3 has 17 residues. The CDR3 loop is CASSEQTGHVSNQPQHF. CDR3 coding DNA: TGCGCCAGCAGTGAGCAGACAGGCCATGTTAGCAATCAGCCCCAGCATTTT.

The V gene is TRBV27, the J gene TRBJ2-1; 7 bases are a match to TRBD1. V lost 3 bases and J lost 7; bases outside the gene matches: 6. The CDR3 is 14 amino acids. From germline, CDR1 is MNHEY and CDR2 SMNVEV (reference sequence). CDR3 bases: TGTGCCAGCAGTTTGAGGGGGCATTGGAATGAGCAGTTCTTC. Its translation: CASSLRGHWNEQFF.

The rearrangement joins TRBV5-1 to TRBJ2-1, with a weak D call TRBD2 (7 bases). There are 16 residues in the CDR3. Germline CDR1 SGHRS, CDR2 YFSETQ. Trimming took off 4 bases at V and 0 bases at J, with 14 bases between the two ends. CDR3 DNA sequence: TGCGCCAGCAGCCAAGGGGGGGGAAGCTCCTACAATGAGCAGTTCTTC. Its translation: CASSQGGGSSYNEQFF.

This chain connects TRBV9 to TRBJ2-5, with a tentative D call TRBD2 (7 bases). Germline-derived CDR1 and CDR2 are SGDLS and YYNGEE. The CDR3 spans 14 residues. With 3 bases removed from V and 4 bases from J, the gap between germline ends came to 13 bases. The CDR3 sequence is CASSAGGGRETQYF. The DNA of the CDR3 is TGTGCCAGCAGCGCTGGGGGGGGGCGAGAGACCCAGTACTTC. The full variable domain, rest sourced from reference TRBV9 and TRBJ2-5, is DSGVTQTPKHLITATGQRVTLRCSPRSGDLSVYWYQQSLDQGLQFLIQYYNGEERAKGNILERFSAQQFPDLHSELNLSSLELGDSALYFCASSAGGGRETQYFGPGTRLLVL.

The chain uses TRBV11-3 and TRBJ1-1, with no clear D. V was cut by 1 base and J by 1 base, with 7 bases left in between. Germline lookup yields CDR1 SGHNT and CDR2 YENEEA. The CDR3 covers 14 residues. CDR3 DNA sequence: TGTGCCAGCAGCTTAGGGGCATCGAACACTGAAGCTTTCTTT. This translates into CASSLGASNTEAFF.

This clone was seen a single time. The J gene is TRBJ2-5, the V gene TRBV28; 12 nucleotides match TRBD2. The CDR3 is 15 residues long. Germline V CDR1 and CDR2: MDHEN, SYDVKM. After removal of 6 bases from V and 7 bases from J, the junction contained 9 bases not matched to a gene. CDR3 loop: CASSPLAGGLGTQYF. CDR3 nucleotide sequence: TGTGCCAGCAGCCCCCTAGCGGGGGGGCTTGGGACCCAGTACTTC.

The CDR3 region has the DNA TGTGCCAGCAGTGAACTAGCGGGGGGCGCAGATACGCAGTATTTT. Translated, it gives CASSELAGGADTQYF. The rearrangement joins TRBV2 to TRBJ2-3; 11 nucleotides line up with TRBD2. The CDR3 consists of 15 residues. Trimming took 2 bases from V and 4 from J; bases not matched to a gene: 2. Looked up from germline, CDR1 is SNHLY and CDR2 is FYNNEI.

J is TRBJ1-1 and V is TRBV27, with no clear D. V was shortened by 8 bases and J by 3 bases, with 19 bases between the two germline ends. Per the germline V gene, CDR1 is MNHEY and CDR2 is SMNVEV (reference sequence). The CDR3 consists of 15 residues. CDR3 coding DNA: TGTGCCAGCGGATGGAGACCAAGTCAATACACTGAAGCTTTCTTT. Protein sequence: CASGWRPSQYTEAFF.

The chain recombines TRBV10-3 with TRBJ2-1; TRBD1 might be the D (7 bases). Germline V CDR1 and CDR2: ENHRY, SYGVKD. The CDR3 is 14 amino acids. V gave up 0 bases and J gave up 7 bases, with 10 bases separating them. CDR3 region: CAISESSGGNEQFF. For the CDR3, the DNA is TGTGCCATCAGTGAGTCCTCAGGGGGGAATGAGCAGTTCTTC.

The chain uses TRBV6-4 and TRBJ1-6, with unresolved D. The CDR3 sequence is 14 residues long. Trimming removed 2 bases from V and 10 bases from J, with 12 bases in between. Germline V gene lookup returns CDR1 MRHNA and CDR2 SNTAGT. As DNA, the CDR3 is TGTGCCAGCAGTGACGAGGCGGAGAGATCACCCCTCCACTTT. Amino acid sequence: CASSDEAERSPLHF.

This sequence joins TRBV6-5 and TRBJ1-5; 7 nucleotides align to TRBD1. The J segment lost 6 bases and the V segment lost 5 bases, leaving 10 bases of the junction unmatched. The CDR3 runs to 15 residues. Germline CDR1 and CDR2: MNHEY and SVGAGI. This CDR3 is CASSLGTAVGQPQHF. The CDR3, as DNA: TGTGCCAGCAGTCTTGGGACAGCGGTGGGTCAGCCCCAGCATTTT.

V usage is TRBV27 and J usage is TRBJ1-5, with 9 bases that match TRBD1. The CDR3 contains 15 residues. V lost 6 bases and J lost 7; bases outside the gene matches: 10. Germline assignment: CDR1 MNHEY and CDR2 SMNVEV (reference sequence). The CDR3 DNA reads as TGTGCCAGCAGCCCGATCGACAGGGGGAGGCAGCCCCAGCATTTT. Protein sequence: CASSPIDRGRQPQHF.

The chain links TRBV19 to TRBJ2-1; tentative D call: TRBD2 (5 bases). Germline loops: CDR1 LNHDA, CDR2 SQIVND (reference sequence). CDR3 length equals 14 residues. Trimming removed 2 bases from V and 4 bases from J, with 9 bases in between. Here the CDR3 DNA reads TGTGCCAGTAGTATACGCGGGCTTTACAATGAGCAGTTCTTC. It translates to CASSIRGLYNEQFF.

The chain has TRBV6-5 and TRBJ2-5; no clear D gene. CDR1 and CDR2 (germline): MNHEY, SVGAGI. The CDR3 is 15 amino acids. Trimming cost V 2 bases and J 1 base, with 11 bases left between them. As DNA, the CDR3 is TGTGCCAGCAGTTACAACTGGCCGGGCCAAGAGACCCAGTACTTC. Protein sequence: CASSYNWPGQETQYF.

Written as DNA, the CDR3 is TGTGCCAGCAGTGATAGGGGGGGCGTCTATGGCTACACCTTC. Translating gives CASSDRGGVYGYTF. The chain combines TRBV2 with TRBJ1-2; D is possibly TRBD1 (6 bases). This CDR3 spans 14 amino acids. V lost 3 bases and J lost 4, with 12 bases in between. Looked up from germline, CDR1 is SNHLY and CDR2 is FYNNEI.

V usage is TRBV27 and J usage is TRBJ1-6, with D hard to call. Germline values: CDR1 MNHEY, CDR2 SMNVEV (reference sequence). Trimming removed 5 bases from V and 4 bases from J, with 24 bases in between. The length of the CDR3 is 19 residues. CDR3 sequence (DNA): TGTGCCAGCAGTCCCCCTAGAGGGTCCGAAGGTCTATATAATTCACCCCTCCACTTT. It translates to CASSPPRGSEGLYNSPLHF.

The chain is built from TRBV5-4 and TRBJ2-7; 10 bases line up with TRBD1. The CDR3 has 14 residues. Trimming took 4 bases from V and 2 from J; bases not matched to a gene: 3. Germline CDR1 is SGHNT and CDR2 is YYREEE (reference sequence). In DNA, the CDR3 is TGTGCCAGCAGCCCCGGGACAGGGGCCTACGAGCAGTACTTC. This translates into CASSPGTGAYEQYF.

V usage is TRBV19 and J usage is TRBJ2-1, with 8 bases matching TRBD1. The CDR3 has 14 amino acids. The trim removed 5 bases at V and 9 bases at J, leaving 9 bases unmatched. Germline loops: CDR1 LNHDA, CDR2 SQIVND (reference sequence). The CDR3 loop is CASSLNAGGLEQFF. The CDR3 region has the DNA TGTGCCAGTAGTCTAAATGCAGGGGGCCTTGAGCAGTTCTTC.

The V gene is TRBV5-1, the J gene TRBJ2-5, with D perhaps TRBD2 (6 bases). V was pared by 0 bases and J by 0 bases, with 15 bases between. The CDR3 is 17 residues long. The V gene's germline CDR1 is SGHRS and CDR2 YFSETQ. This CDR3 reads CASSLATVRGYQETQYF. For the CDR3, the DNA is TGCGCCAGCAGCTTGGCCACCGTTCGGGGGTACCAAGAGACCCAGTACTTC.

The CDR3, as DNA: TGTGCCAGCAGCAGGGGGACAGCTTACGAGCAGTACTTC. Residues: CASSRGTAYEQYF. The rearrangement links TRBV6-5 to TRBJ2-7, with 7 bases aligning to TRBD1. CDR3 length: 13 amino acids. With V trimmed by 6 bases and J by 4 bases, 6 bases remained unmatched. Germline CDR1 reads MNHEY; CDR2 reads SVGAGI.